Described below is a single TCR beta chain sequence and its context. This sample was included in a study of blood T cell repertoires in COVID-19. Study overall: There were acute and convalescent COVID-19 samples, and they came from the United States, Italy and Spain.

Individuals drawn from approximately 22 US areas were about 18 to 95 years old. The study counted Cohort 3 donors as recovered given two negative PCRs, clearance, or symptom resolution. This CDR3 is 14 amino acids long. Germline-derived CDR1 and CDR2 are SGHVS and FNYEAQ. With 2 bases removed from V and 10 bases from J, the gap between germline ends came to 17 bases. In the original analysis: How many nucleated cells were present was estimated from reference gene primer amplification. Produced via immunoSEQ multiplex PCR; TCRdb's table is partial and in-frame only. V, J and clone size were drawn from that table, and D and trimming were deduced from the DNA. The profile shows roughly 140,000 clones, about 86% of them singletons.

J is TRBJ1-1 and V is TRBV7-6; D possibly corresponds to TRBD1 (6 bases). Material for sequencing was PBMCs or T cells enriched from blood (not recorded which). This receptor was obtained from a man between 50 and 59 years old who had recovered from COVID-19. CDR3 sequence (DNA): TGTGCCAGCAGCTTAATTGCACAGGGCGCAGCAGCTTTCTTT. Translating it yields CASSLIAQGAAAFF.